Listed here is a single TCR beta chain. The use of a sample-barcoded 5' primer and a J-beta primer mix characterized a second PCR of roughly 6 to 11 cycles. Every single cDNA molecule received a tag from a template-switch adaptor with 12 random nucleotides. Each CDR3 protein gets one entry after TCRdb re-called the 5' RACE reads with MiXCR. The data show approximately 770,000 distinct CDR3 sequences, with roughly 64% seen just once and around 22% held by the top ten. This entry belongs to a study of blood T cells in healthy people across ages. V dropped 8 bases and J dropped 7; count of bases not matched to a gene: 17. The CDR3 has 17 residues. CDR1 and CDR2 (germline): MNHEY, SMNVEV (reference sequence).

This receptor was obtained from a man aged 30-40 years in good health. V gene TRBV27 combines with J gene TRBJ1-6, with 7 bases matching TRBD1. Sequenced input: blood. The CDR3 DNA reads as TGTGCCAGCCGCAAAGTTTACGAGGGGGCGGAGAATTCACCCCTCCACTTT. It is translated as CASRKVYEGAENSPLHF.